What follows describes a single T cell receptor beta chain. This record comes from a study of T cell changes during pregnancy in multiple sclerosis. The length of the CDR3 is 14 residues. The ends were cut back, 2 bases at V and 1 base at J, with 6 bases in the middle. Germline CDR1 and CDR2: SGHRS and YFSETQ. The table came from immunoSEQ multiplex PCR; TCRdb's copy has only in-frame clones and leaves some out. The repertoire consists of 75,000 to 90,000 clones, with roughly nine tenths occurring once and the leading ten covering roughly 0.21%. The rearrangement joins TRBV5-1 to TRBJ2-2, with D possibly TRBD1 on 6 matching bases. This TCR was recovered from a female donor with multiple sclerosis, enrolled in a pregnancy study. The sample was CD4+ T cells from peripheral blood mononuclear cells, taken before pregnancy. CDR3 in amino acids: CASSLQGNTGELFF. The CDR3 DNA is TGCGCCAGCAGCTTACAGGGGAACACCGGGGAGCTGTTTTTT.